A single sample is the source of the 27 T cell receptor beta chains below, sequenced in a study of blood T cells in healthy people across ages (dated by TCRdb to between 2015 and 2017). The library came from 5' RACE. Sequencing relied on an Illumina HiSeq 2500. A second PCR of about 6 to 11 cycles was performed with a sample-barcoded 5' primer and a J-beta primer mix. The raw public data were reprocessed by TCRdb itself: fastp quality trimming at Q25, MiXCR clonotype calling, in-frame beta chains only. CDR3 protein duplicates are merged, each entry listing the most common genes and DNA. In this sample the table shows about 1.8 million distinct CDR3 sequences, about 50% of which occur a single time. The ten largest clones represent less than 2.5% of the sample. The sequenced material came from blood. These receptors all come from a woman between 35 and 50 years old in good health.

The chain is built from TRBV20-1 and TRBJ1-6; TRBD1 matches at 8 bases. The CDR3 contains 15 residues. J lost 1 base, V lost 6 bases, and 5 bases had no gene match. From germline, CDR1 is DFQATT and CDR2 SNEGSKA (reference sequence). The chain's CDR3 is CSAGQGLSYNSPLHF. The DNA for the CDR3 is TGCAGTGCCGGACAGGGTTTGTCCTATAATTCACCCCTCCACTTT.

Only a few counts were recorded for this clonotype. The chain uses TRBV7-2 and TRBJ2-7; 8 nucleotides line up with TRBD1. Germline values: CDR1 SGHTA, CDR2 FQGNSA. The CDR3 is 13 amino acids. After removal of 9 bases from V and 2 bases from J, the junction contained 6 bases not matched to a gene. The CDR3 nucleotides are TGTGCCAGTGGACAGGGTGGGACCTACGAGCAGTACTTC. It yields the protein CASGQGGTYEQYF.

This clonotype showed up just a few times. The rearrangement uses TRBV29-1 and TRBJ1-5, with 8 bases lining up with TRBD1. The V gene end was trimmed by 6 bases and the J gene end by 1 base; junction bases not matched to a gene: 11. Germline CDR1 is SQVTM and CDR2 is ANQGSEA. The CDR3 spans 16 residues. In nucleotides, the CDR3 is TGCAGCGTCTACCAAGTACGGGACAGGAGCAATCAGCCCCAGCATTTT. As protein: CSVYQVRDRSNQPQHF.

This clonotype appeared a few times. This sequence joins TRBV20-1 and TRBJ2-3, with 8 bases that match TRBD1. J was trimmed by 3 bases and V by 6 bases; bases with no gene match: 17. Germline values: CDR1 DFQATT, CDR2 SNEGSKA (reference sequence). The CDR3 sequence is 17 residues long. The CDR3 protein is CSAGTGDLQPGTDTQYF. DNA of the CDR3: TGCAGTGCCGGGACAGGCGACCTTCAACCCGGGACAGATACGCAGTATTTT.

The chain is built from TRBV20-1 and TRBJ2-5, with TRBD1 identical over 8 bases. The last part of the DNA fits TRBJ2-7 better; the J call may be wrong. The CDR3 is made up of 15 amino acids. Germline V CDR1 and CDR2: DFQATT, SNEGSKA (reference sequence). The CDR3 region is CSARLRTGFTYEQYF. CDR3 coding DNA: TGCAGTGCTAGACTAAGGACAGGGTTCACCTACGAGCAGTACTTC.

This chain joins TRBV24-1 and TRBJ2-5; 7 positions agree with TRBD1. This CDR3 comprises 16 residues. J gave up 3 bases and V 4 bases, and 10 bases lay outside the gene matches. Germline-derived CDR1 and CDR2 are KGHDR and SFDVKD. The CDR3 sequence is CATSESDLGQKETQYF. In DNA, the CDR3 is TGTGCCACCAGTGAGTCAGACCTGGGACAGAAAGAGACCCAGTACTTC.

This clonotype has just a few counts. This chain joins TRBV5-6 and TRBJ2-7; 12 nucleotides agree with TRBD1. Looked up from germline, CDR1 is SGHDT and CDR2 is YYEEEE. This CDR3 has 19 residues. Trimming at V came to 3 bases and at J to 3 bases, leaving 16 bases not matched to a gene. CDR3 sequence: CASSYSPGQGAYNLYEQYF. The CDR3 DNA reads TGTGCCAGCAGCTACTCGCCGGGACAGGGGGCCTATAATCTCTACGAGCAGTACTTC.

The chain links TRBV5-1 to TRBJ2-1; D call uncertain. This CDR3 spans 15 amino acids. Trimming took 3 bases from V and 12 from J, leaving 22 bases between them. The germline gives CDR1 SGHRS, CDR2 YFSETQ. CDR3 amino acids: CASSWAWATLSVQFF. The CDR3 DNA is TGCGCCAGCAGCTGGGCTTGGGCTACGCTCTCAGTGCAGTTCTTC.

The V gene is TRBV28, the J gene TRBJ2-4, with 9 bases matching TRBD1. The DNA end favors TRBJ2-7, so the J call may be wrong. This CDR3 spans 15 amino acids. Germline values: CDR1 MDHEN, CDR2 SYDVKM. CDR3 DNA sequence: TGTGCCACCACCGGGGCCGGGACAGGGAACAACGAGCAGTACTTC. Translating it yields CATTGAGTGNNEQYF.

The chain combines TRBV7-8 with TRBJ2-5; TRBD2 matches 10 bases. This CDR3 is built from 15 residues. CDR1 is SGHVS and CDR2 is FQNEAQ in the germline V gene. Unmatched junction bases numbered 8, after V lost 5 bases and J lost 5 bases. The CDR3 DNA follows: TGTGCCAGCAGCCGAGGAGCGGGGGGGTATGAGACCCAGTACTTC. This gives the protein CASSRGAGGYETQYF.

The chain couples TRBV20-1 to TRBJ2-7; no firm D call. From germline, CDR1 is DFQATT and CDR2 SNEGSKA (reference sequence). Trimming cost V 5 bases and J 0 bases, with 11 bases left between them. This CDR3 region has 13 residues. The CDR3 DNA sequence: TGCAGTGCTCCGACTGTCCTCTCCTACGAGCAGTACTTC. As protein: CSAPTVLSYEQYF.

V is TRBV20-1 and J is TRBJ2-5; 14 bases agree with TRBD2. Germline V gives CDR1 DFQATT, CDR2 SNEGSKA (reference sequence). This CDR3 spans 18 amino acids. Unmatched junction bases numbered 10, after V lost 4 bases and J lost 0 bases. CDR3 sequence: CSATDSRLAGGYQETQYF. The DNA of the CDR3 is TGCAGTGCTACCGACTCGAGACTAGCGGGGGGGTACCAAGAGACCCAGTACTTC.

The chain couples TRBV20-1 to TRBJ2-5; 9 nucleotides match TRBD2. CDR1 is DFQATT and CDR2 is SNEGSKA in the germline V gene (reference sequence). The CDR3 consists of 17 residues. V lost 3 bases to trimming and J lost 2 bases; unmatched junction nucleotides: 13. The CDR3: CSARQFRLAGNQETQYF. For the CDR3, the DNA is TGCAGTGCTAGGCAATTTCGGCTAGCGGGGAATCAAGAGACCCAGTACTTC.

For the CDR3, the DNA is TGTGCCAGCGAACAGGGTCCTCCTGTACCGAGGGCCAAAAACATTCAGTACTTC. Translated, it gives CASEQGPPVPRAKNIQYF. The chain is built from TRBV6-8 and TRBJ2-4; possibly TRBD1 for D (6 bases). The CDR3 covers 18 residues. Per germline, CDR1 MNHGY and CDR2 SAAAGT. V lost 8 bases to trimming and J lost 1 base, with 24 bases between them.

The CDR3 DNA reads as TGTGCCAGCAGACCCGACAGGGCCAACTATGGCTACACCTTC. Protein product: CASRPDRANYGYTF. The chain uses TRBV6-5 and TRBJ1-2, with TRBD1 matching over 7 bases. Germline V gene sequence: CDR1 MNHEY, CDR2 SVGAGI. This CDR3 is 14 amino acids long. V shed 6 bases and J 2 bases; nucleotides not matched to a gene: 6.

The DNA of the CDR3 is TGTGCCAGCAGCCAAGATCTGGCGGGGTCTTTTGGCTACACCTTC. Translating gives CASSQDLAGSFGYTF. The chain carries TRBV4-2 and TRBJ1-2, with no clear D. From germline, CDR1 is LGHNA and CDR2 YNFKEQ. The CDR3 extends over 15 amino acids. The V end lost 0 bases, the J end lost 7 bases, and 15 bases lay between the germline ends.

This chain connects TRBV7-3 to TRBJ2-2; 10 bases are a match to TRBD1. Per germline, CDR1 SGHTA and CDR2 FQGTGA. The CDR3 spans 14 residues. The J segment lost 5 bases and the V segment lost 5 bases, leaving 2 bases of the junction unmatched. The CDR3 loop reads CASSRDRGTGELFF. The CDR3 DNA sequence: TGTGCCAGCAGCCGGGACAGGGGTACCGGGGAGCTGTTTTTT.

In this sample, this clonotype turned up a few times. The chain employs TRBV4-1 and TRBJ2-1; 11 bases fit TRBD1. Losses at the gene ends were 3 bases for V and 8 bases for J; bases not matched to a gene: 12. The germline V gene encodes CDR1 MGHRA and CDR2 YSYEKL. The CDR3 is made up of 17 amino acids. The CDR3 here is CASSHPKGQGARDEQFF. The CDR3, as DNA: TGCGCCAGCAGCCACCCAAAAGGACAGGGGGCTCGGGATGAGCAGTTCTTC.

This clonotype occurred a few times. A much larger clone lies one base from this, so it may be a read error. The CDR3 nucleotides read TGTGCCAGCAGTTCAGGGGCCGAGCAGTACTTC. It specifies CASSSGAEQYF. The chain uses TRBV6-5 and TRBJ2-5; D might be TRBD1 (6 bases). The tail of the sequence fits TRBJ2-7 better, so the J call may be wrong. Germline assignment: CDR1 MNHEY and CDR2 SVGAGI. CDR3 length equals 11 residues.

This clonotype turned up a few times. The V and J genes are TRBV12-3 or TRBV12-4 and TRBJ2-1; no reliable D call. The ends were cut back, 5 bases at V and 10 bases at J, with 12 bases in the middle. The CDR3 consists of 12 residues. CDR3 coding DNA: TGTGCCAGCAGTCTAACCGGCCACGAGCAGTTCTTC. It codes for CASSLTGHEQFF.

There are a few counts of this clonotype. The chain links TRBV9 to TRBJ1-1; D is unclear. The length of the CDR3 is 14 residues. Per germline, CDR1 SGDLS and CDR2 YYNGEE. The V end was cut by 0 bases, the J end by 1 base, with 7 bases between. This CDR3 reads CASSVDSQNTEAFF. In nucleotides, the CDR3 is TGTGCCAGCAGCGTAGATAGCCAGAACACTGAAGCTTTCTTT.

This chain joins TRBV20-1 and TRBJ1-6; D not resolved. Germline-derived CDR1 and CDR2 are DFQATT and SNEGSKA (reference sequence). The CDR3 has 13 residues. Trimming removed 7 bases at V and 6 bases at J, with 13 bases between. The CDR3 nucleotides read TGCAGTGTCAACACCGGCGTTAATTCACCCCTCCACTTT. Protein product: CSVNTGVNSPLHF.

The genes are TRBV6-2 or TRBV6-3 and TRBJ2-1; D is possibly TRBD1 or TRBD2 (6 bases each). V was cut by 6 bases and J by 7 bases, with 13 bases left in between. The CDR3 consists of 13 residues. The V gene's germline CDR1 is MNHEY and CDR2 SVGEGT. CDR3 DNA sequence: TGTGCCAGCAGGAGGGGGGTCGTAAATGAGCAGTTCTTC. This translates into CASRRGVVNEQFF.

As DNA, the CDR3 is TGCAGTGCTAGAGATTGGACGCTGAGCTCCTACGAGCAGTACTTC. Protein product: CSARDWTLSSYEQYF. V usage is TRBV20-1 and J usage is TRBJ2-7; D gene ambiguous. This CDR3 contains 15 residues. Between the trimmed V and J ends, which lost 0 bases and 0 bases, there was a span of 12 bases. CDR1 is DFQATT, CDR2 SNEGSKA, per germline (reference sequence).

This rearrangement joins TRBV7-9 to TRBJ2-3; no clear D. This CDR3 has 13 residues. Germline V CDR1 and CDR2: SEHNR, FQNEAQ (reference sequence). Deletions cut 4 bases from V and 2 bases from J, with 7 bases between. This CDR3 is CASSYGLTDTQYF. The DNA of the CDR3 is TGTGCCAGCAGCTACGGTCTCACAGATACGCAGTATTTT. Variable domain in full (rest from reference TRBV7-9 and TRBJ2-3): DTGVSQNPRHKITKRGQNVTFRCDPISEHNRLYWYRQTLGQGPEFLTYFQNEAQLEKSRLLSDRFSAERPKGSFSTLEIQRTEQGDSAMYLCASSYGLTDTQYFGPGTRLTVL.

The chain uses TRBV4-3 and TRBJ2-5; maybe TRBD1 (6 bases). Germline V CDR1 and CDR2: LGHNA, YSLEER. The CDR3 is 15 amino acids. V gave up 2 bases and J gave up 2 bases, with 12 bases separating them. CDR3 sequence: CASSQKTGLQETQYF. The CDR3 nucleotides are TGCGCCAGCAGCCAAAAAACAGGGCTTCAAGAGACCCAGTACTTC.

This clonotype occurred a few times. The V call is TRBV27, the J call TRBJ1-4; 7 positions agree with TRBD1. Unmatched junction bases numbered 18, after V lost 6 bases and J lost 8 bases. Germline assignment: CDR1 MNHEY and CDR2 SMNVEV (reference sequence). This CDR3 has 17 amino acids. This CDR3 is CASSNLNDRVGKEKLFF. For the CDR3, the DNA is TGTGCCAGCAGCAACCTTAACGACAGGGTGGGAAAGGAAAAACTGTTTTTT.